This T cell receptor beta chain came from a study of blood T cell repertoires in COVID-19 (dated by TCRdb to about 2020). Notes on the research overall: The collaborator samples originated in the United States, Italy and Spain and spanned the acute and convalescent phases of COVID-19. The samples were drawn from the first 160 participants of the ongoing ImmuneRACE study and from 1,254 subjects provided by 6 global collaborators. Where HLA class I and class II types were available, the types were taken from metadata supplied by the sample provider, not from assay-based typing. Deeply sampled blood TCRbeta repertoires from subjects exposed to, actively infected with, or recovered from COVID-19 were included in the dataset. The material from the prospective study consisted of cDNA or gDNA derived from T cells, B-cell-depleted T cells, or PBMCs. A de-identified subject ID, COVID-19 status, age in years and sex were almost always included in the sample metadata. The repertoires were released in a freely available public database meant as a resource for research on the immune response to SARS-CoV-2.

TCRbeta CDR3 regions were amplified from genomic DNA by means of the immunoSEQ Assay, a bias-controlled multiplex PCR. The study's own analysis went as follows. The number of nucleated cells in each sample was estimated from the amplification of reference gene primers within the assay. To quantify the absolute abundance of each unique TCRbeta CDR3 rearrangement, sequence reads were collapsed and filtered. Productive Simpson clonality was computed per sample as the square root of Simpson's diversity index over productive rearrangements. TCRdb obtained this table from immuneACCESS and retained in-frame rearrangements with V and J assigned. These tables miss some clones; where compared with another copy, unresolved V genes account for less than half of the shortfall, and the remainder is unexplained. Clonal size and the V and J genes are those of that table, whereas D and trimming came from the DNA. The sample data list 140,000 to 150,000 clones, and 78% of these were observed just once. Jointly, the top ten make up less than 7.5% of the sample.

A note on this clone: No antigen is known for it. Per-base qualities were not stored, and no clone one base away is much larger.

In the prospective study, participants were 18 to 89 years old, resided in 25 or so geographic areas of the United States, and were enrolled through a virtual design. In the prospective study, cohorts were assigned on the basis of participant-reported clinical history obtained from a screening survey and a study questionnaire. Recovered participants in ImmuneRACE Cohort 3 were defined by two consecutive negative NP/OP PCR tests, clearance by a healthcare professional, or resolution of symptoms. Each participant in the prospective study had whole blood, serum and a nasopharyngeal or oropharyngeal swab collected by mobile phlebotomists. Over an approximately 2-month period, participants in the prospective study had the option of providing additional blood draws and questionnaires. Prospective study blood samples were shipped either frozen or at room temperature before DNA extraction. The germline V gene gives CDR1 as SGHRS and CDR2 as YFSETQ. The CDR3 numbers 11 residues from cysteine through phenylalanine. Only the CDR3 portion is preserved as DNA: 33 bases, with reading frame beginning at the first base. Trimming takes 3 bases from V and 12 bases from J, and the germline ends sit 10 bases apart.

What the research found in general, with its limitations: How much clinical and demographic metadata was included differed by source and by participant, and the metadata was provided uncurated.

The sequence derives from a woman in her forties or fifties who had recovered from COVID-19. The sequence joins TRBV5-1 to TRBJ2-1; tentative D gene TRBD1, with 6 bases matching. Sample: PBMCs or T cells enriched from blood (not recorded which). The CDR3 region has the sequence CASSYRVVQFF. In nucleotide form, the sequence is TGCGCCAGCAGCTACAGGGTGGTGCAGTTCTTC.